This T cell receptor beta chain is drawn from a study of T cell responses to AZD1222 COVID-19 vaccine (dated by TCRdb to the early 2020s). About the investigation overall: AZD1222 recipients with second doses at about 4 weeks or about 12 weeks were pooled, because spike-specific TCR depth and breadth did not differ between schedules. Enrollment into the trials was organized by age into subgroups of 18-55, 56-69 and 70-plus years, and those subgroups contained roughly 150, 30 and 60 TCR-sequenced participants, respectively. TCR sequencing covered 233 trial participants: some 210 given two doses of AZD1222 and 26 given two doses of MenACWY control vaccine. The full study reports these points: Conclusions about previously exposed vaccinees are limited, since just 5 or 6 AZD1222 recipients were seropositive for SARS-CoV-2 at baseline. In the small 56-69-year group, the increase in depth fell short of significance, most likely because of low power. No day 14 peak-response samples were available, so repertoires were characterized only after the peak T cell response. The whole spike protein was spanned by vaccine-associated CD4 TCRs, and dominant responses were seen in regions 160-218 and 743-854. Spike-specific TCR breadth and depth rose significantly after two AZD1222 doses compared with day 0 and with MenACWY recipients. Epitopes outside the regions mutated in the B.1.351 and B.1.1.7 variants were reportedly recognized by nearly half of the unique spike-specific TCRs. Participants were mostly white British, with more females than males. The authors suggested clonal diversity may have been underestimated.

The CDR3 regions of human TCRbeta chains were analyzed by immunosequencing. Regarding the original processing steps: Repertoire TCRs were matched against a reference library of SARS-CoV-2-specific TCRs generated with the MIRA antigen-specificity platform. Breadth was defined as the fraction of unique TCRs that were SARS-CoV-2-associated. Depth was defined as the fraction of total T cells that were SARS-CoV-2-associated. Using the MIRA data, each spike-specific TCR was mapped to the spike region that the TCR reacts to and placed in a CD4 or CD8 class. Log10-transformed breadth and depth values were compared by one-way ANOVA with Sidak's multiple comparisons tests. The table comes from immuneACCESS by way of TCRdb, which keeps in-frame sequences with V and J called. Part of the clones is missing from these tables; in studies checked, under half for an unresolved V gene and the rest for unknown reasons. V and J calls and clone size are copied from that table; D and trimming were computed from the DNA. For this sample there are approximately 150,000 clones; 94% appear just once. In total, the top ten clones hold about 1.3% of the sample.

V sheds 6 bases and J sheds 6 bases, leaving 12 bases between their ends. From a lookup of the germline V gene, CDR1 and CDR2 are WSHSY and SAAADI. The CDR3 spans 13 residues, from the cysteine through the phenylalanine. The sequence is cut down to CDR3 DNA, 39 bases in frame from base 1. Turning to this clone: The antigen it binds to is not known. Nothing much larger sits one base from this clone, and base qualities are not available.

The time point label, read with the paper, signifies: baseline before first vaccination. Vaccinee samples were obtained from the UK trials COV001 and COV002, which included a single-blind randomized controlled phase 2/3 trial of AZD1222 (ChAdOx1 nCoV-19) in healthy adults. For TCRbeta chain sequencing, PBMC samples were collected from trial participants at day 0 and at day 28 after the second dose. Sample: peripheral blood, taken on day 0 of AZD1222 vaccination. This TCR was recovered from an adult in good health. The chain uses TRBV10-2 and TRBJ1-5; the D gene is perhaps TRBD1, on 5 matching bases. The CDR3 region: CASSQGLGQPQHF. The DNA sequence is given as TGCGCCAGCAGCCAGGGTTTAGGTCAGCCCCAGCATTTT.